This T cell receptor beta chain was captured by sequencing in a study of shared clonotypes between healthy human individuals. Points from the study as a whole: Read depth was anticipated to influence clonotype sharing among donors. Unshared clonotypes carried lower generation probabilities than those common to all four donors.

The CDR3 sequence is 16 residues long. Unmatched junction bases numbered 10, after V lost 6 bases and J lost 2 bases. Germline V CDR1 and CDR2: MNHNY, SVGAGI (reference sequence). Data came from immunoSEQ multiplex PCR; TCRdb stores just in-frame clones and leaves some out. The table records approximately 2.5 million clones, more than 85% of them present only once. In the case of this clone: Its antigen is undetermined.

The origin of this receptor is a young man in good health. Some clones in this sample may be carry-over from other donors' samples. The sample comprised naive CD4+ T cells from PBMCs. Sample subset: CD45RA+ positively selected. This chain joins TRBV6-6 and TRBJ2-1, with 7 bases matching TRBD2. The DNA of the CDR3 is TGTGCCAGCAGGGGGAGGGCTAGCGCAACCTACAATGAGCAGTTCTTC. Translated, it gives CASRGRASATYNEQFF.